This T cell receptor (beta chain) derives from a study of CD8+CD57+ T cells in acquired aplastic anemia. Turning to the study itself: DNA from sorted CD4+ and CD8+ cells averaged about 3.2 ug. Study-level results: Patients and controls were found to share twenty-nine CD8+ CDR3 sequences. Simpson's diversity of CD8+ cells was not significantly different in patients compared with controls.

This clonotype appeared many times. The antigen is undetermined. Profiling that covered TCR beta VDJ and CDR3 relied on genomic DNA as its template. TCRdb re-analysed the reads in MiXCR, keeping a single row per CDR3 protein. The sample lists about 270,000 distinct CDR3 sequences, 55% to 60% seen once, with roughly 8% in the top ten. CDR1 and CDR2 (germline): MNHEY, SVGEGT. This CDR3 is built from 14 residues. V was pared by 9 bases and J by 5 bases, with 16 bases between. This clonotype originated in a human donor with severe aplastic anemia or a healthy control (not recorded which). The source material was sorted CD4+, CD8+, or CD8+CD57+ T cells (not recorded which) from PBMCs. The chain links TRBV6-2 or TRBV6-3 to TRBJ2-2, with a weak D call TRBD1 (5 bases). The CDR3 here is CASGIRDPTGELFF. CDR3 nucleotides: TGTGCCAGTGGAATCAGGGATCCAACCGGGGAGCTGTTTTTT.